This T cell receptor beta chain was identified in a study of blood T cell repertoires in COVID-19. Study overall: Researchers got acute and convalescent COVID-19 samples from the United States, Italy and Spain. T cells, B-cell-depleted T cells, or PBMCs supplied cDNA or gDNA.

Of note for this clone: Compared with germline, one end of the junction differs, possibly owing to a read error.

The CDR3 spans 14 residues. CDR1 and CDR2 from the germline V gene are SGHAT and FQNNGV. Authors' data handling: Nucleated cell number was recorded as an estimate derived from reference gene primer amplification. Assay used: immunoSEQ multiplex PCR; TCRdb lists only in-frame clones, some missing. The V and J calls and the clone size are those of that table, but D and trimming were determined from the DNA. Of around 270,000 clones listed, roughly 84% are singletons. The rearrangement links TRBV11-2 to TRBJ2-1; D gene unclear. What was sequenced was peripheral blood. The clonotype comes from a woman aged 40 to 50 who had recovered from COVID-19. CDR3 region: CASSLDTARNEQFF. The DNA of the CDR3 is TGTGCCAGCAGCCTAGACACAGCCAGGAATGAGCAGTTCTTC.